This T cell receptor beta chain emerged from a study of T-cell reconstitution after alpha-beta-depleted transplantation in children. V gave up 3 bases and J gave up 0 bases, with 14 bases separating them. This CDR3 has 17 amino acids. Per germline, CDR1 KGHDR and CDR2 SFDVKD. This clonotype was observed at least ten times. Its target is not known. Study-level results: Surviving recipient T cells and thymic progenitors accounted for the high day-60 TCRbeta diversity observed in some patients. Counts and diversity of T cells one year after transplant came mostly from newly produced T cells. The origin of alpha-beta T cells about two months after transplant was reportedly several hundred expanded graft clones.

Unique molecular identifiers were built into the TCRbeta library. MiXCR, run by TCRdb on the PCR reads, gives a single entry per CDR3 protein. The table lists about 300,000 distinct CDR3 sequences, roughly 7.8% of them singletons, with over 7.5% in the top ten. This receptor was identified in a female patient aged 2-9 years who had a stem cell transplant for Fanconi anemia, so the T cells may come from the graft donor. The chain links TRBV24-1 to TRBJ2-1, with D unresolved. Sequenced here: peripheral blood, sampled 360 days after TCRalphabeta/CD19-depleted stem cell transplant. The CDR3 DNA sequence: TGTGCCACCAGTGATCCCGGACCGTTGAGCTCCTACAATGAGCAGTTCTTC. This sequence encodes CATSDPGPLSSYNEQFF.